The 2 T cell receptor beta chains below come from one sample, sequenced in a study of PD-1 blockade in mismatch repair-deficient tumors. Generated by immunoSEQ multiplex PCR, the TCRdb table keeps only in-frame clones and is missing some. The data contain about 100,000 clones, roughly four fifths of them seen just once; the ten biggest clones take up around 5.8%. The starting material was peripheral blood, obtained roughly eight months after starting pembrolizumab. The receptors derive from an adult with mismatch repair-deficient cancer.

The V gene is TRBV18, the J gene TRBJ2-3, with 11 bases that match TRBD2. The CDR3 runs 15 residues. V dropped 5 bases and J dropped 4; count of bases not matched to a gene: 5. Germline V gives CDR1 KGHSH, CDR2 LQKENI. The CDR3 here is CASSSSGRGADTQYF. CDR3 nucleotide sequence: TGTGCCAGCTCAAGTAGCGGGAGGGGAGCAGATACGCAGTATTTT. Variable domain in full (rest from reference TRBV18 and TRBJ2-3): NAGVMQNPRHLVRRRGQEARLRCSPMKGHSHVYWYRQLPEEGLKFMVYLQKENIIDESGMPKERFSAEFPKEGPSILRIQQVVRGDSAAYFCASSSSGRGADTQYFGPGTRLTVL.

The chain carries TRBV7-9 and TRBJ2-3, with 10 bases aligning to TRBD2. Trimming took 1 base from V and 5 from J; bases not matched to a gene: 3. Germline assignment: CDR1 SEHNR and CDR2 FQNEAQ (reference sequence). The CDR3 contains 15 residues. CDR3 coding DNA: TGTGCCAGCAGCTTAGGAGGACTAGCGGTAGATACGCAGTATTTT. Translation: CASSLGGLAVDTQYF.